This T cell receptor beta chain was documented in a study of response to subunit inactivated influenza vaccine. Findings and limits, study-wide: Authors suggested each seasonal flu vaccination may recruit only limited numbers of new T cells.

MiXCR, run by TCRdb on the RT-PCR reads, gives a single entry per CDR3 protein. The sample consists of more than 150,000 distinct CDR3 sequences, around 10% of them appearing once. Germline lookup yields CDR1 SEHNR and CDR2 FQNEAQ (reference sequence). The CDR3 spans 14 residues. Trimming pared 5 bases from V and 1 base from J, leaving 11 bases between. This clonotype was counted between two and nine times. No antigen is known for it. This chain links TRBV7-9 with TRBJ1-1; D possibly corresponds to TRBD1 (5 bases). The starting material was CD8+ T cells sorted from PBMCs, obtained around 2 years after vaccination. This receptor was identified in a man in his fifties or sixties who received an inactivated influenza vaccine. CDR3 nucleotide sequence: TGTGCCAGCAGCGATCGCAGGGAGAACACTGAAGCTTTCTTT. Translated: CASSDRRENTEAFF.